This TCR beta chain was identified during a study of brain T cells in children with intractable seizures. This sample's time point: blood from clinic visit 5 months post-surgery; TSC patient then seizure free. Sequencing was limited to surgery cases with top T cell transcript signatures in brain tissue. Findings and caveats of the study: Clones missing pre-surgery may reflect undersampling of that blood sample.

The CDR3 consists of 13 residues. J gave up 7 bases and V 0 bases, and 5 bases lay outside the gene matches. Germline CDR1 reads SQVTM; CDR2 reads ANQGSEA. As regards this clone: What it recognizes is unknown.

Here immunoSEQ multiplex PCR was the method, and the copy in TCRdb shows in-frame clones only, minus some. This sample has about 350,000 clones, with about 94% found just once. The chain recombines TRBV29-1 with TRBJ1-2; 7 bases fit TRBD1. This TCR came from a boy less than two years old with tuberous sclerosis and intractable seizures. Material: peripheral blood, obtained less than 6 months after surgery. The CDR3 DNA is TGCAGCGTTGAAGACGACAGGGTAGTTGGCTACACCTTC. Translating gives CSVEDDRVVGYTF.